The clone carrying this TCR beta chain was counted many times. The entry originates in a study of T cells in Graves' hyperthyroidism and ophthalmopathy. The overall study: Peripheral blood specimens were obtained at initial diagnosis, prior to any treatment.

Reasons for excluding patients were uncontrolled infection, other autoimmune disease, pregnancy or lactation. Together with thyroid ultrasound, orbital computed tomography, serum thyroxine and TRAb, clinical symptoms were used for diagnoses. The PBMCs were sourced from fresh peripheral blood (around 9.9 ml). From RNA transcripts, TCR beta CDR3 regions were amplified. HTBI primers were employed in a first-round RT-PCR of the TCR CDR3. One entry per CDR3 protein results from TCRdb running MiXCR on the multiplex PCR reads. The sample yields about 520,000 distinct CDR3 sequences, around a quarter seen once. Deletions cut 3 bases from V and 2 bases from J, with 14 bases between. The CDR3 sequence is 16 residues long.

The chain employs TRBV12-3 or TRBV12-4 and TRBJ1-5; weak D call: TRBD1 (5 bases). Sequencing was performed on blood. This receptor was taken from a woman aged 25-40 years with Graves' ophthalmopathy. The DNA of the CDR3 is TGTGCCAGCAGTTTTCGGGGGAATATAGGCAATCAGCCCCAGCATTTT. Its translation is CASSFRGNIGNQPQHF.